This T cell receptor beta chain was observed in a study of shared clonotypes between healthy human individuals. Study context: Two women and a few men aged 18 to 49 made up the donors. Donors had three CD4 naive, three CD4 memory, two CD8 naive and one CD8 memory plate apiece. The study's findings and limits: Deeper or shallower sequencing was expected to change how clonotypes are shared among donors. Having only a few donors restricted how much genetic and exposure-history diversity was captured.

In the case of this clone: Antigen unknown.

Only in-frame clones appear in the TCRdb table, and some are missing; sequencing was by immunoSEQ multiplex PCR. The sample comprises over a million clones, roughly 80% of which are singletons, and around 1.5% rests with the top ten. Germline lookup yields CDR1 GTSNPN and CDR2 SVGIG (reference sequence). The V end lost 3 bases, the J end lost 4 bases, and 18 bases lay between the germline ends. CDR3 length: 16 residues. The chain recombines TRBV30 with TRBJ1-4; D is undetermined. The sample comprised memory CD4+ T cells sorted from blood. The subset is: CD45RA-negative fraction. This receptor was taken from a man aged 18-30 years in good health. The chain's CDR3 is CAWSTRRVDGNEKLFF. DNA of the CDR3: TGTGCCTGGAGCACCCGAAGGGTAGATGGTAATGAAAAACTGTTTTTT. The full variable domain, completed using reference TRBV30 and TRBJ1-4, is SQTIHQWPATLVQPVGSPLSLECTVEGTSNPNLYWYRQAAGRGLQLLFYSVGIGQISSEVPQNLSASRPQDRQFILSSKKLLLSDSGFYLCAWSTRRVDGNEKLFFGSGTQLSVL.